The clone carrying this T cell receptor (beta chain) was counted between two and nine times. Per the study methods: The assay estimated nucleated cells by amplifying reference gene primers. Some clones are missing from TCRdb's copy, which holds only in-frame ones; the method was immunoSEQ multiplex PCR. The DNA was the basis for D and trimming; V, J and clone size are from that table. The table shows tens of thousands of clones, with just over 85% occurring only once. The sample belongs to a study of blood T cell repertoires in COVID-19. Overall study: In each case, the material was cDNA or gDNA derived from T cells, B-cell-depleted T cells, or PBMCs.

This CDR3 has 14 residues. Germline V gene lookup returns CDR1 SGDLS and CDR2 YYNGEE. The germline V and J ends were trimmed by 3 bases and 8 bases, with 12 bases remaining between them. This sequence originates from a man at least 80 years old with acute or convalescent COVID-19. The chain recombines TRBV9 with TRBJ1-6; D perhaps matches TRBD1 (5 bases). The sequenced sample consisted of peripheral blood. In DNA form, the CDR3 reads TGTGCCAGCAGCGGTCAGGGTAAGGATTCACCCCTCCACTTT. Encoded protein: CASSGQGKDSPLHF.